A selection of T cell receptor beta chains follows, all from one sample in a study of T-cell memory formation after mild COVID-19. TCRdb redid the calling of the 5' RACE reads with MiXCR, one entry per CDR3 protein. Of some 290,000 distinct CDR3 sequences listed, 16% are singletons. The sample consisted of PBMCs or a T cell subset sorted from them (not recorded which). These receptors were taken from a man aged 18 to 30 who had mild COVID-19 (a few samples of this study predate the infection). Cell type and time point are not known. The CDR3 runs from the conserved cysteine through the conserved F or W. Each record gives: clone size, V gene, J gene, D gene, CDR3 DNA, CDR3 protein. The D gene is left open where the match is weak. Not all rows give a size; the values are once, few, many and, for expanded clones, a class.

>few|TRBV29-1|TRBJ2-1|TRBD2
TGCAGCGTCGGGGGGATTTCCTACAATGAGCAGTTCTTC
CSVGGISYNEQFF
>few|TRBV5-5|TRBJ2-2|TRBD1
TGTGCCAGCAGCCCGGACAGGGGACGGGACACCGGGGAGCTGTTTTTT
CASSPDRGRDTGELFF
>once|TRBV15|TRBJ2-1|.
TGTGCCACCAGCAGATCCCGGGACAACAATGAGCAGTTCTTC
CATSRSRDNNEQFF
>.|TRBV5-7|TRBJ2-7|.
TGTGCCAGCAGCCCTTGGAGGGCAGCGAGCTCCTACGAGCAGTACTTC
CASSPWRAASSYEQYF
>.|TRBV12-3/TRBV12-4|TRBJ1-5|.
TGTGCCAGCAGCACTCTCGGCAATAGCAATCAGCCCCAGCATTTT
CASSTLGNSNQPQHF
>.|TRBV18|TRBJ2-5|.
TGTGCCAGCTCACCACCGTCGGAGACCCAGTACTTC
CASSPPSETQYF
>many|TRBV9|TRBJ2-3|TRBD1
TGTGCCAGCAGCAGGACAGGGGGCTCAGATACGCAGTATTTT
CASSRTGGSDTQYF
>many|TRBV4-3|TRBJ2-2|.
TGCGCCAGCAGCCAGCAGTTTAGTTCCGGGGAGCTGTTTTTT
CASSQQFSSGELFF
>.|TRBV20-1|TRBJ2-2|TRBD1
TGCAGTGCTAGTTCTCGAAGCCAGGGGGCCACCGGGGAGCTGTTTTTT
CSASSRSQGATGELFF
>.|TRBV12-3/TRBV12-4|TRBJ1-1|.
TGTGCCAGCAGTTTCCTCAGGGACACTGAAGCTTTCTTT
CASSFLRDTEAFF
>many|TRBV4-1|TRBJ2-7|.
TGCGCCAGCAGCCAAGAACCACCCCCCATCTGGGAGCAGTACTTC
CASSQEPPPIWEQYF
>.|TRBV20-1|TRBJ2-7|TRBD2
TGCAGTGCTAGGAGTGCTAGCGGGGAGGACTACGAGCAGTACTTC
CSARSASGEDYEQYF
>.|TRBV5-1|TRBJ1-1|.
TGCGCCAGCAGCTTGGCTTTGGCAGGGATCAGGAGCACTGAAGCTTTCTTT
CASSLALAGIRSTEAFF
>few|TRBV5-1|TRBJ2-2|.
TGCGCCAGCAGCTTGGCGAGTCGGGGGAGGAACACCGGGGAGCTGTTTTTT
CASSLASRGRNTGELFF
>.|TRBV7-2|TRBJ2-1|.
TGTGCCAGCAGCTTAGCGGTGTTTGTTTTCAACCCCCGCAATGAGCAGTTCTTC
CASSLAVFVFNPRNEQFF
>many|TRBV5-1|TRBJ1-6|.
TGCGCCAGCAGCTCGGAAACCAGGGGACTCCTCCACTTT
CASSSETRGLLHF
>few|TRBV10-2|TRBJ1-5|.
TGCGCCAGCAGTGACCCGTACCAGCCCCAGCATTTT
CASSDPYQPQHF
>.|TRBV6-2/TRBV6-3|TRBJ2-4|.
TGTGCCAGCAGTTACTCGATAGTGATTGGCAGGGTATCTTCCCCGCTAGCCAAAAACATTCAGTACTTC
CASSYSIVIGRVSSPLAKNIQYF
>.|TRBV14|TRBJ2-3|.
TGTGCCAGCAGCCAAGAAGGGGCCTTCATCACAGATACGCAGTATTTT
CASSQEGAFITDTQYF
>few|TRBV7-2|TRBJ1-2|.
TGTGCCAGCAGCCACCAAACCACCACTCCAGGTGCAGGCTACACCTTC
CASSHQTTTPGAGYTF
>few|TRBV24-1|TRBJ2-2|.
TGTGCCACCAGTGAGACCGGCCCCGCGAACACCGGGGAGCTGTTTTTT
CATSETGPANTGELFF
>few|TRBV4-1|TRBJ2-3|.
TGCGCCAGCAGCCAAGACGCCACAGATACGCAGTATTTT
CASSQDATDTQYF
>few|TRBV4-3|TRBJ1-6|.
TGCGCCAGCAGCCCAAAAGTTAATTCACCCCTCCACTTT
CASSPKVNSPLHF
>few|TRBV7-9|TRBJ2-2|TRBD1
TGTGCCAGCAGCTTAACACCGGACAGGTACACCGGGGAGCTGTTTTTT
CASSLTPDRYTGELFF
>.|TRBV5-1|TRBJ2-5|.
TGCGCCAGCAGCTCAAACTTCCAGACCCAGTACTTC
CASSSNFQTQYF
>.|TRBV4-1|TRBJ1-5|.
TGCGCCAGCAGCCAAGACTACGAGGACAGTGGGGATCAGCCCCAGCATTTT
CASSQDYEDSGDQPQHF
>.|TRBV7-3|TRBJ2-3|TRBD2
TGTGCCAGCAGCCCTAGCGGGGGGTTATATACGCAGTATTTT
CASSPSGGLYTQYF
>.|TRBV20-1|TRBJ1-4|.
TGCGGGACTATGCGGTCGTTTGCAACTAATGAAAAACTGTTTTTT
CGTMRSFATNEKLFF
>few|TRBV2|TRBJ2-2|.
TGTGCCAGCAGTGAACCCCGGGGAGGGGAGCTGTTTTTT
CASSEPRGGELFF
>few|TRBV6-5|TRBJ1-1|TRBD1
TGTGCCAGCAGTGGACAGGCCCCCCTCAGTGAAGCTTTCTTT
CASSGQAPLSEAFF
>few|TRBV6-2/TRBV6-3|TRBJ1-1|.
TGTGCCAGCAGTTACGGTTTTGGGGGACTCACTGAAGCTTTCTTT
CASSYGFGGLTEAFF
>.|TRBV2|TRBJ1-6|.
TGTGCCAGCAGTGACGGGGCAGGCTTTAGTTCACCCCTCCACTTT
CASSDGAGFSSPLHF
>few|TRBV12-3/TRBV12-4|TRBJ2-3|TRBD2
TGTGCCAGCAGTTTAGGACTAGCGGGGAGAGATACGCAGTATTTT
CASSLGLAGRDTQYF
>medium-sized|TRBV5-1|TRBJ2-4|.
TGCGCCAGCAGCTTGGGCCAGGGGGGAAACATTCAGTACTTC
CASSLGQGGNIQYF